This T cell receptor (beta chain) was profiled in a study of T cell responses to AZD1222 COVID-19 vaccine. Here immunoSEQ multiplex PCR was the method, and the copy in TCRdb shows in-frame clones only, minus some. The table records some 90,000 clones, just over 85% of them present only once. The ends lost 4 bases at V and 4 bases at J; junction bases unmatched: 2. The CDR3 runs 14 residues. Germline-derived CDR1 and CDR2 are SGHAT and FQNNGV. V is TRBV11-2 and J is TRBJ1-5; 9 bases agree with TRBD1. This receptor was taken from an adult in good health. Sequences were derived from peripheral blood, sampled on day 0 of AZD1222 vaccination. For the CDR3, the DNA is TGTGCCAGCAGCTCTGGACAGGGGAATCAGCCCCAGCATTTT. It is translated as CASSSGQGNQPQHF. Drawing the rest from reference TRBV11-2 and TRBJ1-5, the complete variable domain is EAGVAQSPRYKIIEKRQSVAFWCNPISGHATLYWYQQILGQGPKLLIQFQNNGVVDDSQLPKDRFSAERLKGVDSTLKIQPAKLEDSAVYLCASSSGQGNQPQHFGDGTRLSIL.